This T cell receptor (beta chain) was profiled in a study of CD8 T cells in ankylosing spondylitis. Study-wide results and limits: Disease-associated clonotypes exhibited CD8+ identity and were relatively infrequent in peripheral blood. Seemingly characteristic of ankylosing spondylitis blood was a TCR beta motif consisting of about 8 highly homologous variants. Disease-linked clones reportedly showed significant enrichment in matched ankylosing spondylitis synovial fluid. In the blood and synovial fluid of reactive arthritis, some motif variants had been previously reported.

The V gene lost 2 bases and the J gene lost 2 bases, with 8 bases spanning the gap. The CDR3 has 14 residues. Per germline, CDR1 MGHRA and CDR2 YSYEKL. This clonotype occurred many times. The antigen remains undetermined. 5'-RACE, quantitative and with molecular barcodes, yielded the TCR beta libraries. TCRdb reprocessed the 5' RACE reads with MiXCR, giving one entry per CDR3 protein. This sample has fewer than 450,000 distinct CDR3 sequences; about a sixth occur once, and the top ten carry approximately 0.97%. This TCR derives from a male donor with ankylosing spondylitis. The chain recombines TRBV4-1 with TRBJ2-3; D possibly corresponds to TRBD1 (5 bases). Sequenced input: blood, either unsorted or a sorted T cell fraction (not recorded which). The CDR3 region has the DNA TGCGCCAGCAGCCAAATGACAGTCACAGATACGCAGTATTTT. Translating it yields CASSQMTVTDTQYF.